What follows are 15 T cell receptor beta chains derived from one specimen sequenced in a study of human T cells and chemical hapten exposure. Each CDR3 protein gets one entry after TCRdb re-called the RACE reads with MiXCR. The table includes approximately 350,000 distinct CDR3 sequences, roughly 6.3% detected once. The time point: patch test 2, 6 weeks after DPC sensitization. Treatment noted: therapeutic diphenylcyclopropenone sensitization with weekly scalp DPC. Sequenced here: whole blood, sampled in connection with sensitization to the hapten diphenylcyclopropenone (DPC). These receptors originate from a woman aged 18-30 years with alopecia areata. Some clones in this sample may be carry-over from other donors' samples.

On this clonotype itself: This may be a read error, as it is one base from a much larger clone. The CDR3: CVSSLRRTEAFF. The CDR3 nucleotides read TGTGTCAGCAGCTTAAGGCGGACTGAAGCTTTCTTT. The chain has TRBV5-6 and TRBJ1-1; D not certain. This CDR3 comprises 12 residues. Looked up from germline, CDR1 is SGHDT and CDR2 is YYEEEE.

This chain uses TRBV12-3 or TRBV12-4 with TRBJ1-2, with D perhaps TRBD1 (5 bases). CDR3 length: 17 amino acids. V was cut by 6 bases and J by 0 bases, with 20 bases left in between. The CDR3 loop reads CASSLYRDLPPNYGYTF. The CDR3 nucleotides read TGTGCCAGCAGCCTATACCGGGACCTACCACCTAACTATGGCTACACCTTC.

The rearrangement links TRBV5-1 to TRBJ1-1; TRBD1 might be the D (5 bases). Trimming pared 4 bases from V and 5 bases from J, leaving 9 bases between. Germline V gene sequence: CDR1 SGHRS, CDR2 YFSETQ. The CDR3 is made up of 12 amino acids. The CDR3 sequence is CASSPGQTEAFF. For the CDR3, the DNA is TGCGCCAGCAGCCCGGGGCAGACTGAAGCTTTCTTT.

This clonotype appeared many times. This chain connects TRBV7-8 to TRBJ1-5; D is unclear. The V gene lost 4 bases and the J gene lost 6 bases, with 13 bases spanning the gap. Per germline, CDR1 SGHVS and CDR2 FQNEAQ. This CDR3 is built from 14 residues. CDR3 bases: TGTGCCAGCAGCTACGTTGAGGGAGGTCAGCCCCAGCATTTT. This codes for CASSYVEGGQPQHF.

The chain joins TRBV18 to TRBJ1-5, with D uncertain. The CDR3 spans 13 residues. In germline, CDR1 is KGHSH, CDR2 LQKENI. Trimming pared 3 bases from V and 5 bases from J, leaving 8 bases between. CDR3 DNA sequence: TGTGCCAGCTCACCGAGAAGGGATCAGCCCCAGCATTTT. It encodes CASSPRRDQPQHF.

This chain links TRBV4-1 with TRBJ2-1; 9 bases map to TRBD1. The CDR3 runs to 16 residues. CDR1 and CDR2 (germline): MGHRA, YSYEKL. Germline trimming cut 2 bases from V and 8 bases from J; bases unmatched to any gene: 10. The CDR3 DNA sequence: TGCGCCAGCAGCCAATCAGGGACAGGGTTCGTGGATGAGCAGTTCTTC. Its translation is CASSQSGTGFVDEQFF.

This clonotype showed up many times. CDR3 DNA sequence: TGTGCCAGCAGTTACACGGCCCAGGGGACAGATACGCAGTATTTT. Encoded protein: CASSYTAQGTDTQYF. The V and J genes are TRBV6-2 or TRBV6-3 and TRBJ2-3; tentatively, D is TRBD1 (6 bases). Germline CDR1 is MNHEY and CDR2 is SVGEGT. CDR3 length: 15 residues. V gave up 2 bases and J gave up 3 bases, with 12 bases separating them.

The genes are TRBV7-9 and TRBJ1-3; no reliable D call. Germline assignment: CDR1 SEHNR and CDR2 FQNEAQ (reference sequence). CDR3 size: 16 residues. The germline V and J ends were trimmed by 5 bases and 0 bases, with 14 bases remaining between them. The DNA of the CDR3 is TGTGCCAGCAGCCCTGGAGGAGCCCACTCTGGAAACACCATATATTTT. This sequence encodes CASSPGGAHSGNTIYF. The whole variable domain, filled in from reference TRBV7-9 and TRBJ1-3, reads DTGVSQNPRHKITKRGQNVTFRCDPISEHNRLYWYRQTLGQGPEFLTYFQNEAQLEKSRLLSDRFSAERPKGSFSTLEIQRTEQGDSAMYLCASSPGGAHSGNTIYFGEGSWLTVV.

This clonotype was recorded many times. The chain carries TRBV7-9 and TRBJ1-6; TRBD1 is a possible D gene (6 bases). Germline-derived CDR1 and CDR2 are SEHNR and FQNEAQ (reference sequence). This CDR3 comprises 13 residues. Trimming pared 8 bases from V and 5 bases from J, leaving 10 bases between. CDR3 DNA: TGTGCCAGCCGTCAGGGGAATAATTCACCCCTCCACTTT. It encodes CASRQGNNSPLHF.

The CDR3 sequence is CASSDSGSTSTDTQYF. The DNA for the CDR3 is TGTGCCAGCAGTGATAGCGGGTCCACTAGCACAGATACGCAGTATTTT. This chain uses TRBV2 with TRBJ2-3; 7 bases are a match to TRBD2. V shed 3 bases and J 0 bases; nucleotides not matched to a gene: 6. The CDR3 extends over 16 amino acids. The V gene's germline CDR1 is SNHLY and CDR2 FYNNEI.

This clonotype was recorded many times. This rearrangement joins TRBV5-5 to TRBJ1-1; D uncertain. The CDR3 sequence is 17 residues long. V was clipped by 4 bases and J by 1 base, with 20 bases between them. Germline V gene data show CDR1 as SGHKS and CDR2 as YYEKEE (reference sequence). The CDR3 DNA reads TGTGCCAGCAGCCATAAGGGCGGTGCACTGACGAACACTGAAGCTTTCTTT. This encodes CASSHKGGALTNTEAFF.

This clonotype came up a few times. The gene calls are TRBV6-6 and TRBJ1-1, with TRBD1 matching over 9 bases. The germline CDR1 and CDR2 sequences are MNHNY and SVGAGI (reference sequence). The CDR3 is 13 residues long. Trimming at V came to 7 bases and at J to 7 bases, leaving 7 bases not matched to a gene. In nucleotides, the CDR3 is TGTGCCAGCAAGCCCCCGGGACAGGGTGAAGCTTTCTTT. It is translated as CASKPPGQGEAFF.

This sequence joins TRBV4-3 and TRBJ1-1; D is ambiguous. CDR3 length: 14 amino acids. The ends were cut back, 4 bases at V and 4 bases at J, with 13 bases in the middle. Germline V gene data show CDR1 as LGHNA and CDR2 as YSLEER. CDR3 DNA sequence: TGCGCCAGCAGCCCATTCGGCCGGGGCACTGAAGCTTTCTTT. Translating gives CASSPFGRGTEAFF.

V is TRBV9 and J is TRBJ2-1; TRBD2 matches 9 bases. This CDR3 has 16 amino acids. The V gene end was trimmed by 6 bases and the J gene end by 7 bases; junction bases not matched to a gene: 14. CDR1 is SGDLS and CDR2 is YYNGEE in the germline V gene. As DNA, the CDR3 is TGTGCCAGCACCGTTGCTAGCGGGGTTACGGGAAATGAGCAGTTCTTC. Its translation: CASTVASGVTGNEQFF.

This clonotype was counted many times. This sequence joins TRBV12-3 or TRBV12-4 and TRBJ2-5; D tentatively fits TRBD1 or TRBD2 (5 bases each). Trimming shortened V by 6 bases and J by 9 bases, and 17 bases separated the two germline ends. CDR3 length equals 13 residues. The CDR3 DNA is TGTGCCAGCAGAGAAACCCCGGGGCGTGCCCAGTACTTC. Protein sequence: CASRETPGRAQYF.